Listed below are T cell receptor beta chains from one sample, sequenced in a study of T-cell memory formation after mild COVID-19. MiXCR, run by TCRdb on the 5' RACE reads, gives a single entry per CDR3 protein. In the table there are around 450,000 distinct CDR3 sequences, 24% of which are singletons. Sequencing was carried out using PBMCs or a T cell subset sorted from them (not recorded which). All receptors come from an adult woman who had mild COVID-19 (a few samples of this study predate the infection). Cell type and time point are not known. CDR3s include the opening cysteine and the closing phenylalanine or tryptophan. D genes are given only for firm matches. Not every row has a clone size; where given, it reads once, few, many or a size class.

TRBV25-1	TRBJ1-2	TRBD1	-	TGTGCCAGCAGTGGTGCGGGAAGGGGGCTTGGGCGCTACACCTTC	CASSGAGRGLGRYTF
TRBV11-2	TRBJ2-7	-	few	TGTGCCAGCAGCTTAGTCGGTTGGGGCTCGATAGTAGGACACGAGCAGTACTTC	CASSLVGWGSIVGHEQYF
TRBV9	TRBJ2-7	-	few	TGTGCCAGCAGCGCTAGAGGGACCGAGCAGTACTTC	CASSARGTEQYF
TRBV14	TRBJ1-2	TRBD1	-	TGTGCCAGCAGCGCCCCGGGACAGGGGTATGGCTACACCTTC	CASSAPGQGYGYTF
TRBV9	TRBJ2-2	-	-	TGTGCCAGCAGCGAAGCGGGGAACACCGGGGAGCTGTTTTTT	CASSEAGNTGELFF
TRBV3-1	TRBJ1-1	-	-	TGTGCCAGCAGCCCAACGGACAGATCGCCTGAAGCTTTCTTT	CASSPTDRSPEAFF
TRBV20-1	TRBJ2-3	-	-	TGCAGTGCTAGCCCCCCGATCCAGTCGACAGATACGCAGTATTTT	CSASPPIQSTDTQYF
TRBV5-1	TRBJ2-1	TRBD1	many	TGCGCCAGCAGCTGGGGACAGGGAGGAAATGAGCAGTTCTTC	CASSWGQGGNEQFF
TRBV20-1	TRBJ1-2	TRBD1	few	TGCAGTGCTAGAGATTCCACAGGGGGCTATGGCTACACCTTC	CSARDSTGGYGYTF
TRBV4-1	TRBJ1-4	-	-	TGCGCCAGCAGCCGCAGGGAGGCGGATGAAAAACTGTTTTTT	CASSRREADEKLFF
TRBV6-5	TRBJ1-6	-	few	TGTGCCAGCAGTTACTCTGGCTCCTATAATTCACCCCTCCACTTT	CASSYSGSYNSPLHF